This TCR beta chain was recovered during a study of T cells in Graves' hyperthyroidism and ophthalmopathy. Findings of the study overall: From stable hyperthyroidism, ophthalmopathy was set apart by a 13 V-J model.

Amplification yielded TCR beta CDR3 regions, with RNA transcripts as the source. During a first-round RT-PCR of the TCR CDR3, the HTBI primer set was used. TCRdb redid the calling of the multiplex PCR reads with MiXCR, one entry per CDR3 protein. This table has almost 350,000 distinct CDR3 sequences, 18% appearing once. This clonotype was observed many times. Antigen: not known. This receptor was taken from a woman aged 40 to 49 with Graves' ophthalmopathy. Input material: blood.

The CDR3 protein is CASSQPPDRERSPLHF. In DNA form, the CDR3 reads TGTGCCAGCAGTCAACCCCCGGACAGGGAGCGTTCACCCCTCCACTTT. The chain joins TRBV6-1 to TRBJ1-6, with 8 bases fitting TRBD1. There are 16 residues in the CDR3. Germline V lookup: CDR1 MNHNS, CDR2 SASEGT. V shed 5 bases, J shed 9 bases, and the junction held 12 bases outside the gene matches.